These 32 T cell receptor beta chains came from one sample sequenced in a study of cytomegalovirus exposure and HLA in healthy donors. PCR primers comprised 60 Vbeta and 13 Jbeta primers. Assay: immunoSEQ multiplex PCR; the TCRdb copy retains only in-frame clones and omits some. The repertoire includes around 230,000 clones, around 83% of them detected once, and roughly 0.26% sits in the top ten. Input material: PBMCs. These receptor sequences come from a girl aged 2 to 9 in good health and CMV-seronegative.

This clone was detected only a few times. Its ends do not fully match the called genes, so a read error is possible. The V call is TRBV7-9, the J call TRBJ1-2; no reliable D call. CDR1 and CDR2 (germline): SEHNR, FQNEAQ (reference sequence). The CDR3 is made up of 12 amino acids. The CDR3 nucleotides are TGTTCCAGCAGCTTACAAAACTATGGCTACACCTTC. Translated, it gives CSSSLQNYGYTF.

V is TRBV19 and J is TRBJ1-4; D is perhaps TRBD1 (6 bases). The germline V and J ends were trimmed by 6 bases and 4 bases, with 12 bases remaining between them. The germline V gene has CDR1 LNHDA and CDR2 SQIVND (reference sequence). The CDR3 sequence is 14 residues long. In DNA, the CDR3 is TGTGCCAGTAGCCCGACAGGTTTTAATGAAAAACTGTTTTTT. Translating gives CASSPTGFNEKLFF.

This clone was seen only once. The chain is built from TRBV2 and TRBJ1-2; D gene uncertain. This CDR3 contains 14 residues. Germline loops: CDR1 SNHLY, CDR2 FYNNEI. Trimming cost V 4 bases and J 4 bases, with 13 bases left between them. CDR3 bases: TGTGCCAGCAGTGCCGACCCCCGAGGCTATGGCTACACCTTC. This gives the protein CASSADPRGYGYTF.

V gene TRBV25-1 combines with J gene TRBJ2-4, with D unresolved. Germline assignment: CDR1 MGHDK and CDR2 SYGVNS. The CDR3 covers 13 residues. The V and J ends lost 3 bases and 6 bases respectively, with 9 bases between them. CDR3 DNA: TGTGCCAGCAGTGACTATGTCACAAACATTCAGTACTTC. Its protein is CASSDYVTNIQYF.

The rearrangement joins TRBV6-1 to TRBJ2-5, with a tentative D call TRBD2 (6 bases). The DNA end is a closer match to TRBJ2-7, so the J assignment may be wrong. The CDR3 length is 16 residues. Germline values: CDR1 MNHNS, CDR2 SASEGT. CDR3 loop: CASSGGAGPPSYEQYF. CDR3 nucleotide sequence: TGTGCCAGCAGTGGGGGCGCGGGGCCACCCTCGTACGAGCAGTACTTC.

CDR3 loop: CATSRVLHAGELFF. The CDR3 DNA sequence: TGTGCCACCAGCAGGGTCCTTCACGCCGGGGAGCTGTTTTTT. J is TRBJ2-2 and V is TRBV6-1, with D possibly being TRBD1 (5 bases). Trimming removed 10 bases at V and 6 bases at J, with 18 bases between. There are 14 residues in the CDR3. Germline V gene lookup returns CDR1 MNHNS and CDR2 SASEGT.

The V call is TRBV5-6, the J call TRBJ2-7, with D maybe TRBD2 (5 bases). CDR1 SGHDT and CDR2 YYEEEE come from the germline V gene. Trimming stripped 5 bases from V and 0 bases from J, with 9 bases between. This CDR3 spans 13 amino acids. CDR3 coding DNA: TGTGCCAGCAGGTCGGGGAGCTCCTACGAGCAGTACTTC. Translation: CASRSGSSYEQYF.

The gene calls are TRBV5-4 and TRBJ2-1, with 14 nucleotides matching TRBD2. Germline loops: CDR1 SGHNT, CDR2 YYREEE (reference sequence). Trimming cost V 4 bases and J 6 bases; bases outside gene matches: 9. The CDR3 runs to 17 residues. The CDR3 is CASSPGTSGRISNEQFF. The CDR3 region has the DNA TGTGCCAGCAGCCCTGGGACTAGCGGGAGAATTTCCAATGAGCAGTTCTTC.

J is TRBJ2-1 and V is TRBV7-2; 8 bases line up with TRBD1. Unmatched junction bases numbered 11, after V lost 6 bases and J lost 7 bases. The CDR3 runs to 15 residues. Germline V lookup: CDR1 SGHTA, CDR2 FQGNSA. CDR3 in DNA: TGTGCCAGCAGTTCAGGGGGCCAGGGACATAATGAGCAGTTCTTC. It is translated as CASSSGGQGHNEQFF.

The table lists this clone with a count of one. The rearrangement joins TRBV7-9 to TRBJ2-7; 7 bases line up with TRBD1. The CDR3 covers 13 residues. Trimming at V came to 10 bases and at J to 5 bases, leaving 11 bases not matched to a gene. Germline lookup yields CDR1 SEHNR and CDR2 FQNEAQ (reference sequence). The CDR3 nucleotides are TGTGCCACCACAAGACAGGGATTCAACGAGCAGTACTTC. Its translation is CATTRQGFNEQYF. The full variable domain, in which reference TRBV7-9 and TRBJ2-7 provide the parts outside the CDR3, is DTGVSQNPRHKITKRGQNVTFRCDPISEHNRLYWYRQTLGQGPEFLTYFQNEAQLEKSRLLSDRFSAERPKGSFSTLEIQRTEQGDSAMYLCATTRQGFNEQYFGPGTRLTVT.

The J gene is TRBJ2-1, the V gene TRBV5-1; no definite D call. This CDR3 contains 14 residues. CDR1 is SGHRS, CDR2 YFSETQ, per germline. Trimming took off 0 bases at V and 9 bases at J, with 13 bases between the two ends. In DNA form, the CDR3 reads TGCGCCAGCAGCTTGGGCTGGCTAGTTGCTGAGCAGTTCTTC. Translated: CASSLGWLVAEQFF.

This clone came up a few times. This sample also contains other DNA sequences that code for the same CDR3. The CDR3 loop reads CASSSGGTEAFF. The CDR3, as DNA: TGCGCCAGCAGCTCAGGGGGCACTGAAGCTTTCTTT. The chain joins TRBV5-1 to TRBJ1-1, with 7 positions matching TRBD1. V was pared by 3 bases and J by 4 bases, with 0 bases of the junction left unmatched. In germline, CDR1 is SGHRS, CDR2 YFSETQ. The CDR3 consists of 12 residues.

This chain joins TRBV5-4 and TRBJ2-2; a possible D gene is TRBD1 (6 bases). This CDR3 has 17 amino acids. Germline V gene sequence: CDR1 SGHNT, CDR2 YYREEE (reference sequence). V gave up 3 bases and J gave up 0 bases, with 15 bases separating them. The CDR3 sequence is CASSWSVGGTNTGELFF. The CDR3 DNA is TGTGCCAGCAGCTGGAGTGTAGGGGGTACGAACACCGGGGAGCTGTTTTTT.

This chain links TRBV27 with TRBJ1-1; D may be TRBD1 (5 bases). The CDR3 covers 18 residues. The V gene's germline CDR1 is MNHEY and CDR2 SMNVEV (reference sequence). The ends were cut back, 3 bases at V and 4 bases at J, with 24 bases in the middle. Here the CDR3 reads CASSLNRTPLGMSTEAFF. CDR3 DNA sequence: TGTGCCAGCAGTTTGAACAGGACACCGCTAGGAATGAGCACTGAAGCTTTCTTT.

This sequence joins TRBV7-2 and TRBJ2-5; 10 positions match TRBD1. Trimming at V came to 5 bases and at J to 2 bases, leaving 5 bases not matched to a gene. The CDR3 is made up of 15 amino acids. Germline V CDR1 and CDR2: SGHTA, FQGNSA. The CDR3 DNA sequence: TGTGCCAGCAGCCGGGACAGGGGAAATCAAGAGACCCAGTACTTC. Translating it yields CASSRDRGNQETQYF.

The chain couples TRBV14 to TRBJ1-4, with D unresolved. CDR1 is SGHDN and CDR2 is FVKESK in the germline V gene. The CDR3 runs to 12 residues. V lost 3 bases, J lost 4 bases, and 3 bases lay in between. The DNA for the CDR3 is TGTGCCAGCAGCCACAGTAATGAAAAACTGTTTTTT. It codes for CASSHSNEKLFF.

The chain combines TRBV18 with TRBJ1-1; D may be TRBD1 (6 bases). From germline, CDR1 is KGHSH and CDR2 LQKENI. The CDR3 contains 14 residues. The V end was cut by 5 bases, the J end by 1 base, with 11 bases between. The CDR3 here is CASSSRDKNTEAFF. Here the CDR3 DNA reads TGTGCCAGCTCAAGCCGGGACAAGAACACTGAAGCTTTCTTT.

DNA for the CDR3: TGTGCCTGGAGTGTACAGGGCAGGGAAGAGACCCAGTACTTC. Translated, it gives CAWSVQGREETQYF. The chain recombines TRBV30 with TRBJ2-5; a weak D match, TRBD1 (6 bases). The CDR3 is made up of 14 amino acids. Trimming removed 0 bases from V and 3 bases from J, with 11 bases in between. Germline CDR1 is GTSNPN and CDR2 is SVGIG (reference sequence).

The chain's CDR3 is CASSVGGRGGGETQYF. The CDR3 DNA reads as TGTGCCAGCAGCGTAGGGGGTCGAGGGGGGGGAGAGACCCAGTACTTC. The gene calls are TRBV9 and TRBJ2-5, with D maybe TRBD2 (7 bases). From germline, CDR1 is SGDLS and CDR2 YYNGEE. With 0 bases removed from V and 4 bases from J, the gap between germline ends came to 16 bases. The CDR3 is made up of 16 amino acids.

The chain couples TRBV27 to TRBJ2-1; 14 nucleotides match TRBD2. V shed 4 bases, J shed 8 bases, and the junction held 7 bases outside the gene matches. Germline CDR1 and CDR2: MNHEY and SMNVEV (reference sequence). This CDR3 is built from 16 residues. Here the CDR3 DNA reads TGTGCCAGCAGTTCAGGGACTAGCGGGAGTCAATATGAGCAGTTCTTC. Its translation: CASSSGTSGSQYEQFF.

This sequence joins TRBV7-6 and TRBJ1-6; D gene unclear. The germline CDR1 and CDR2 sequences are SGHVS and FNYEAQ. There are 9 residues in the CDR3. The CDR3 reads CVDNSPLHF. CDR3 DNA sequence: TGTGTCGATAATTCACCCCTCCACTTT.

V usage is TRBV27 and J usage is TRBJ1-2; 8 bases are a match to TRBD1. The trim removed 7 bases at V and 8 bases at J, leaving 12 bases unmatched. Germline V gene lookup returns CDR1 MNHEY and CDR2 SMNVEV (reference sequence). The CDR3 runs to 14 residues. In nucleotides, the CDR3 is TGTGCCAGCACCTCCCCGGACAGGGAGTTCGGCTACACCTTC. It specifies CASTSPDREFGYTF.

The chain couples TRBV7-3 to TRBJ2-2, with TRBD2 as a possible D gene (5 bases). The CDR3 is made up of 16 amino acids. Trimming took 7 bases from V and 8 from J, leaving 23 bases between them. Germline V CDR1 and CDR2: SGHTA, FQGTGA. The CDR3 protein is CASTPLGGAVQGELFF. In DNA, the CDR3 is TGTGCCAGCACCCCGTTAGGAGGCGCCGTGCAAGGGGAGCTGTTTTTT.

This clone has only one observation. The chain has TRBV14 and TRBJ2-4, with a tentative D call TRBD1 (5 bases). Trimming removed 0 bases from V and 4 bases from J, with 10 bases in between. The CDR3 covers 15 residues. CDR1 and CDR2 from the germline V gene are SGHDN and FVKESK. The DNA of the CDR3 is TGTGCCAGCAGCCAAGATGGTAGACAGAAAAACATTCAGTACTTC. Its protein product is CASSQDGRQKNIQYF.

The sample holds a few counts of this clone. The V gene is TRBV4-1, the J gene TRBJ2-1; TRBD2 is a possible D gene (6 bases). The CDR3 is 14 amino acids. CDR1 MGHRA and CDR2 YSYEKL come from the germline V gene. V was pared by 0 bases and J by 4 bases, with 7 bases between. The CDR3 spells CASSQEGGYNEQFF. In DNA, the CDR3 is TGCGCCAGCAGCCAAGAGGGGGGTTACAATGAGCAGTTCTTC.

The chain couples TRBV27 to TRBJ1-1; 9 nucleotides match TRBD1. The germline V gene has CDR1 MNHEY and CDR2 SMNVEV (reference sequence). V dropped 5 bases and J dropped 2; count of bases not matched to a gene: 12. The CDR3 spans 17 residues. CDR3 protein: CASSPIPGQGINTEAFF. The DNA of the CDR3 is TGTGCCAGCAGTCCTATCCCGGGACAGGGTATTAACACTGAAGCTTTCTTT.

The rearrangement joins TRBV20-1 to TRBJ2-7, with D perhaps TRBD2 (5 bases). V gave up 6 bases and J gave up 2 bases, with 8 bases separating them. Germline loops: CDR1 DFQATT, CDR2 SNEGSKA (reference sequence). This CDR3 spans 11 amino acids. As DNA, the CDR3 is TGCAGTGCCAAGGGAGCCTACGAGCAGTACTTC. Translating it yields CSAKGAYEQYF.

J is TRBJ2-7 and V is TRBV30; TRBD1 agrees at 11 bases. Germline V gene sequence: CDR1 GTSNPN, CDR2 SVGIG (reference sequence). This CDR3 has 12 residues. Unmatched junction bases numbered 1, after V lost 3 bases and J lost 6 bases. CDR3 residues: CAWRGTGGEQYF. CDR3 DNA sequence: TGTGCCTGGAGGGGGACAGGGGGCGAGCAGTACTTC.

J is TRBJ2-3 and V is TRBV5-1; D gene ambiguous. From germline, CDR1 is SGHRS and CDR2 YFSETQ. V was cut by 1 base and J by 2 bases, with 8 bases left in between. The CDR3 has 14 amino acids. The CDR3 sequence: CASSLRAYTDTQYF. CDR3 in DNA: TGCGCCAGCAGCTTGCGCGCGTACACAGATACGCAGTATTTT.

The chain employs TRBV7-9 and TRBJ1-1, with D hard to call. CDR3 length: 11 amino acids. With 2 bases removed from V and 7 bases from J, the gap between germline ends came to 5 bases. Germline V CDR1 and CDR2: SEHNR, FQNEAQ (reference sequence). This chain's CDR3 is CASSLWSEAFF. As DNA, the CDR3 is TGTGCCAGCAGCTTATGGAGTGAAGCTTTCTTT.

V and J are TRBV19 and TRBJ1-2; no definite D call. The CDR3 is made up of 13 amino acids. Germline V gene data show CDR1 as LNHDA and CDR2 as SQIVND (reference sequence). Trimming removed 7 bases at V and 2 bases at J, with 11 bases between. CDR3 protein: CASKPFANYGYTF. The CDR3 coding sequence is TGTGCCAGTAAGCCTTTCGCCAACTATGGCTACACCTTC.

This rearrangement joins TRBV21-1 to TRBJ2-1; TRBD2, the D gene given by the table, was not confirmed from the DNA. TRBV21-1 is labeled a pseudogene. This CDR3 is 13 amino acids long. The CDR3 nucleotides read TGTGCCAGCAGCAAACACTCTTACAATGAGCAGTTCTTC. It translates to CASSKHSYNEQFF.